A single sample is the source of the 7 T cell receptor beta chains below, sequenced in a study of beta chain features in type 1 diabetes. Every bit of the isolated RNA underwent reverse transcription, so sequencing read expressed TCRB transcripts. Assay used: immunoSEQ multiplex PCR; TCRdb lists only in-frame clones, some missing. The data show 200,000 to 250,000 clones, about 25% seen once. Source material: central memory CD4+ T cells from blood. The receptors here all came from a man younger than 40 in good health.

This clone was seen a handful of times. This sample includes further DNA sequences coding for the same CDR3. This chain links TRBV15 with TRBJ2-3, with 7 positions matching TRBD2. The CDR3 length is 14 residues. V lost 2 bases and J lost 8; bases outside the gene matches: 7. The germline V gene encodes CDR1 LNHNV and CDR2 YYDKDF (reference sequence). The DNA of the CDR3 is TGTGCCACCAGCAGACAGACTAGCACTGGTACGCAGTATTTT. Translating it yields CATSRQTSTGTQYF.

This clone occurred a few times. CDR3 residues: CSVGGTGANVLTF. The CDR3 nucleotides read TGCAGCGTTGGGGGGACTGGGGCCAACGTCCTGACTTTC. The chain has TRBV29-1 and TRBJ2-6; D possibly matches TRBD1 or TRBD2 (5 bases each). CDR1 is SQVTM and CDR2 is ANQGSEA in the germline V gene. This CDR3 spans 13 amino acids. The germline V and J ends were trimmed by 4 bases and 2 bases, with 6 bases remaining between them.

This rearrangement joins TRBV19 to TRBJ2-4; D unclear. The CDR3 is made up of 14 amino acids. Trimming stripped 1 base from V and 2 bases from J, with 6 bases between. Germline CDR1 LNHDA, CDR2 SQIVND (reference sequence). In DNA, the CDR3 is TGTGCCAGTAGTATAGCTCAGACCAAAAACATTCAGTACTTC. The encoded protein is CASSIAQTKNIQYF.

CDR3 sequence (DNA): TGTGCCAGCAGCTTGGATGTCACAGGCCAAGAGACCCAGTACTTC. Encoded protein: CASSLDVTGQETQYF. The chain couples TRBV5-4 to TRBJ2-5, with TRBD1 as a possible D gene (5 bases). CDR1 and CDR2 from the germline V gene are SGHNT and YYREEE (reference sequence). V was clipped by 0 bases and J by 1 base, with 10 bases between them. This CDR3 has 15 amino acids.

The CDR3 DNA follows: TGTGCCAGCGGGACAGCCGGTTTTGAAAAACTGTTTTTT. Its translation: CASGTAGFEKLFF. The V gene is TRBV4-2, the J gene TRBJ1-4; 7 nucleotides match TRBD1. Germline V gene sequence: CDR1 LGHNA, CDR2 YNFKEQ. Trimming cost V 8 bases and J 7 bases; bases outside gene matches: 7. This CDR3 has 13 residues.

This clone was detected only a few times. In DNA form, the CDR3 reads TGTGCCAGCAGCTTAGGCGGGCTCTATAATTCACCCCTCCACTTT. This sequence encodes CASSLGGLYNSPLHF. The genes are TRBV13 and TRBJ1-6; D is undetermined. Trimming shortened V by 0 bases and J by 3 bases, and 6 bases separated the two germline ends. Germline CDR1 PRHDT, CDR2 FYEKMQ (reference sequence). The CDR3 sequence is 15 residues long.

The V and J genes are TRBV25-1 and TRBJ2-3, with no clear D. Germline V gives CDR1 MGHDK, CDR2 SYGVNS. Trimming left V 3 bases short and J 5 bases short, with 12 bases between. CDR3 size: 14 residues. The CDR3 DNA is TGTGCCAGCAGTGACCCGGCACGAAGAGATACGCAGTATTTT. It is translated as CASSDPARRDTQYF. The full variable domain, completed using reference TRBV25-1 and TRBJ2-3, is EADIYQTPRYLVIGTGKKITLECSQTMGHDKMYWYQQDPGMELHLIHYSYGVNSTEKGDLSSESTVSRIRTEHFPLTLESARPSHTSQYLCASSDPARRDTQYFGPGTRLTVL.